The 2 T cell receptor beta chains listed next were all sequenced from one sample in a study of CD8+CD57+ T cells in acquired aplastic anemia. Genomic DNA, serving as template, underwent TCR beta VDJ and CDR3 profiling. TCRdb re-derived calls from the reads in MiXCR, one entry per CDR3 protein. The sample gives some 200,000 distinct CDR3 sequences, around 60% of which show up once; over 25% is in the top ten. The source material was sorted CD4+, CD8+, or CD8+CD57+ T cells (not recorded which) from PBMCs. The receptors derive from a human donor in good health.

Ten or more counts support this clonotype. V gene TRBV6-5 combines with J gene TRBJ1-5; maybe TRBD1 (6 bases). Germline lookup yields CDR1 MNHEY and CDR2 SVGAGI. V was cut by 6 bases and J by 1 base, with 10 bases left in between. The CDR3 sequence is 14 residues long. CDR3 amino acids: CASSQGGSNQPQHF. The CDR3 region has the DNA TGTGCCAGCAGCCAAGGGGGGAGCAATCAGCCCCAGCATTTT.

With regard to this clonotype: One junction end disagrees with the germline gene, perhaps due to a read error. The chain uses TRBV7-7 and TRBJ2-7, with 8 nucleotides matching TRBD2. The CDR3 consists of 15 residues. CDR1 is SSHAT and CDR2 is FNYEAQ in the germline V gene (reference sequence). CDR3 nucleotide sequence: TGTGCTAGCAGCTTCGTGGCGGGGGGATCTTACGAGCAGTACTTC. This translates into CASSFVAGGSYEQYF. The full variable domain, in which reference TRBV7-7 and TRBJ2-7 provide the parts outside the CDR3, is GAGVSQSPRYKVTKRGQDVTLRCDPISSHATLYWYQQALGQGPEFLTYFNYEAQPDKSGLPSDRFSAERPEGSISTLTIQRTEQRDSAMYRCASSFVAGGSYEQYFGPGTRLTVT.